The 22 T cell receptor beta chains given below trace back to one sample, sequenced in a study of T-cell memory formation after mild COVID-19. TCRdb itself ran the 5' RACE reads through MiXCR, one entry per CDR3 protein. The table lists about 210,000 distinct CDR3 sequences, roughly 10% of them singletons, with under 3.5% in the top ten. What was sequenced was PBMCs or a T cell subset sorted from them (not recorded which). These receptors were collected from a man between 18 and 35 years old who had mild COVID-19 (a few samples of this study predate the infection). Cell type and time point are not known.

The CDR3 loop is CASSPGTNLEQYV. The CDR3 nucleotides read TGTGCCAGCTCCCCCGGGACCAACTTGGAGCAGTACGTC. The chain is built from TRBV18 and TRBJ2-7; TRBD1 or TRBD2 may be the D gene (5 bases each). Germline CDR1 is KGHSH and CDR2 is LQKENI. The V gene lost 6 bases and the J gene lost 7 bases, with 16 bases spanning the gap. The CDR3 runs 13 residues.

This clonotype was seen a handful of times. The rearrangement joins TRBV18 to TRBJ1-2; unclear D gene. Trimming took off 3 bases at V and 3 bases at J, with 14 bases between the two ends. The CDR3 has 15 amino acids. Per the germline V gene, CDR1 is KGHSH and CDR2 is LQKENI. DNA for the CDR3: TGTGCCAGCTCACCGTCTTGGGATATTGACTATGGCTACACCTTC. It yields the protein CASSPSWDIDYGYTF.

Concerning this clonotype itself: It may be a read error: a sequence one base away is much more abundant. The chain uses TRBV4-2 and TRBJ2-5; D not certain. With 3 bases removed from V and 4 bases from J, the gap between germline ends came to 6 bases. The CDR3 length is 12 residues. Germline loops: CDR1 LGHNA, CDR2 YNFKEQ. CDR3 nucleotide sequence: TGTGCCAGCAGCCATGGTATAGAGACCCAGTACTTC. Translated: CASSHGIETQYF.

This clonotype came up a few times. The chain has TRBV29-1 and TRBJ1-1, with a possible D match to TRBD1 (5 bases). The CDR3 has 15 amino acids. Trimming removed 3 bases from V and 1 base from J, with 15 bases in between. Germline V gives CDR1 SQVTM, CDR2 ANQGSEA. CDR3 loop: CSVESLVGANTEAFF. The CDR3 coding sequence is TGCAGCGTTGAGAGTTTGGTTGGGGCGAACACTGAAGCTTTCTTT.

This clonotype was seen only a few times. The chain joins TRBV2 to TRBJ2-7; tentatively, D is TRBD1 or TRBD2 (6 bases each). The CDR3 covers 12 residues. CDR1 and CDR2 (germline): SNHLY, FYNNEI. Trimming took off 3 bases at V and 10 bases at J, with 13 bases between the two ends. CDR3 loop: CASSDHREVQYF. CDR3 bases: TGTGCCAGCAGTGACCACAGGGAGGTCCAGTACTTC.

The V and J genes are TRBV20-1 and TRBJ1-4; no definite D call. Looked up from germline, CDR1 is DFQATT and CDR2 is SNEGSKA (reference sequence). The CDR3 covers 13 residues. Trimming stripped 2 bases from V and 5 bases from J, with 9 bases between. The CDR3 protein is CSARIRRNEKLFF. In nucleotides, the CDR3 is TGCAGTGCTAGAATCAGGCGGAATGAAAAACTGTTTTTT.

The chain links TRBV7-9 to TRBJ1-2, with 7 bases matching TRBD1. There are 13 residues in the CDR3. Per the germline V gene, CDR1 is SEHNR and CDR2 is FQNEAQ (reference sequence). V shed 5 bases, J shed 10 bases, and the junction held 10 bases outside the gene matches. CDR3 residues: CASSAPGTADYTF. The CDR3 nucleotides read TGTGCCAGCAGCGCGCCCGGGACAGCGGACTACACCTTC.

This clonotype was recorded at least ten times. V and J are TRBV5-1 and TRBJ1-1; D might be TRBD1 (6 bases). V was clipped by 0 bases and J by 1 base, with 16 bases between them. The germline gives CDR1 SGHRS, CDR2 YFSETQ. There are 17 residues in the CDR3. The CDR3 protein is CASSLAGPRGGNTEAFF. The CDR3 nucleotides are TGCGCCAGCAGCTTGGCCGGGCCCAGGGGCGGGAACACTGAAGCTTTCTTT.

This clonotype was detected a few times. This chain connects TRBV4-2 to TRBJ1-2, with D possibly matching TRBD1 (5 bases). Trimming shortened V by 7 bases and J by 5 bases, and 23 bases separated the two germline ends. The germline V gene has CDR1 LGHNA and CDR2 YNFKEQ. The CDR3 spans 16 residues. CDR3 nucleotides: TGTGCCAGCACCCCAACCGGGACCCTAGCAAATTATGGCTACACCTTC. It codes for CASTPTGTLANYGYTF.

As DNA, the CDR3 is TGTGCCTGGAGTCGGTTGGGCTCTGGAAACACCATATATTTT. Amino acids: CAWSRLGSGNTIYF. This chain links TRBV30 with TRBJ1-3; the D is unclear. The V gene lost 2 bases and the J gene lost 0 bases, with 8 bases spanning the gap. Germline-derived CDR1 and CDR2 are GTSNPN and SVGIG (reference sequence). This CDR3 comprises 14 residues.

This clonotype was seen a handful of times. The chain links TRBV6-6 to TRBJ2-1, with 9 bases identical to TRBD2. This CDR3 region has 17 residues. J was trimmed by 4 bases and V by 0 bases; bases with no gene match: 7. Germline CDR1 is MNHNY and CDR2 is SVGAGI (reference sequence). The CDR3 DNA is TGTGCCAGCAGTTACTCTCCTCCTAGCGGGGTGTACAATGAGCAGTTCTTC. Residues: CASSYSPPSGVYNEQFF.

This clonotype was seen a few times. The chain has TRBV20-1 and TRBJ2-5; D may be TRBD2 (6 bases). Germline CDR1 reads DFQATT; CDR2 reads SNEGSKA (reference sequence). This CDR3 has 13 residues. V gave up 1 base and J gave up 3 bases, with 9 bases separating them. CDR3 bases: TGCAGTGCTAGAGTGGTAGCGGAAGAGACCCAGTACTTC. It is translated as CSARVVAEETQYF.

DNA of the CDR3: TGTGCCAGCAGTTTGCCAGGGCACTACGAGCAGTACGTC. Protein: CASSLPGHYEQYV. V and J are TRBV28 and TRBJ2-7; D possibly corresponds to TRBD1 (5 bases). V was shortened by 3 bases and J by 3 bases, with 9 bases between the two germline ends. The germline CDR1 and CDR2 sequences are MDHEN and SYDVKM. The CDR3 runs to 13 residues.

The chain couples TRBV7-8 to TRBJ2-5; 11 bases are a match to TRBD2. After removal of 7 bases from V and 4 bases from J, the junction contained 11 bases not matched to a gene. There are 16 residues in the CDR3. Germline CDR1 reads SGHVS; CDR2 reads FQNEAQ. The CDR3 DNA reads TGTGCCAGCACTCGAACGAGGCTAGCGGGGGGAGAGACCCAGTACTTC. It encodes CASTRTRLAGGETQYF. Complete variable domain (other parts from reference TRBV7-8 and TRBJ2-5): GAGVSQSPRYKVAKRGQDVALRCDPISGHVSLFWYQQALGQGPEFLTYFQNEAQLDKSGLPSDRFFAERPEGSVSTLKIQRTQQEDSAVYLCASTRTRLAGGETQYFGPGTRLLVL.

The chain carries TRBV12-3 or TRBV12-4 and TRBJ2-5; 7 bases match TRBD2. The CDR3 spans 15 residues. Germline trimming cut 0 bases from V and 7 bases from J; bases unmatched to any gene: 8. The DNA of the CDR3 is TGTGCCAGCAGTTTAGCGGGGAGGGAAGGCGGGACCCAGTACTTC. Protein sequence: CASSLAGREGGTQYF.

This clonotype was seen repeatedly, ten times or more. The V gene is TRBV7-8, the J gene TRBJ1-5; the D is unclear. Trimming took off 3 bases at V and 6 bases at J, with 9 bases between the two ends. This CDR3 contains 13 residues. The germline V gene encodes CDR1 SGHVS and CDR2 FQNEAQ. CDR3 protein: CASSFAELQPQHF. The CDR3, as DNA: TGTGCCAGCAGCTTTGCAGAGCTTCAGCCCCAGCATTTT. Supplemented by reference TRBV7-8 and TRBJ1-5, the full variable domain reads GAGVSQSPRYKVAKRGQDVALRCDPISGHVSLFWYQQALGQGPEFLTYFQNEAQLDKSGLPSDRFFAERPEGSVSTLKIQRTQQEDSAVYLCASSFAELQPQHFGDGTRLSIL.

This clonotype was found a few times. The CDR3 loop is CASSPLAGTYNEQFF. CDR3 coding DNA: TGTGCCAGCTCACCATTGGCGGGAACATACAATGAGCAGTTCTTC. The chain recombines TRBV18 with TRBJ2-1; tentatively, D is TRBD2 (6 bases). The V gene's germline CDR1 is KGHSH and CDR2 LQKENI. The CDR3 runs 15 residues. The V end was cut by 2 bases, the J end by 4 bases, with 12 bases between.

The chain uses TRBV20-1 and TRBJ2-7; 7 bases fit TRBD1. Germline V gives CDR1 DFQATT, CDR2 SNEGSKA (reference sequence). The CDR3 totals 14 residues. Losses at the gene ends were 7 bases for V and 7 bases for J; bases not matched to a gene: 16. DNA for the CDR3: TGCAGTGTGATAACTGGGGACAGCTCGGGGGAGCAGTACGTC. Its translation is CSVITGDSSGEQYV.

The rearrangement links TRBV27 to TRBJ2-3; 10 bases are a match to TRBD2. The CDR3 has 17 amino acids. Germline V gene sequence: CDR1 MNHEY, CDR2 SMNVEV (reference sequence). The V segment lost 1 base and the J segment 3 bases; nucleotides outside the gene matches: 7. For the CDR3, the DNA is TGTGCCAGCAGTTTATTGAACCCTAGCGGGGGTACAGATACGCAGTATTTT. Protein product: CASSLLNPSGGTDTQYF.

The rearrangement links TRBV11-2 to TRBJ1-3; D gene ambiguous. The CDR3 runs to 15 residues. The V gene's germline CDR1 is SGHAT and CDR2 FQNNGV. Trimming pared 5 bases from V and 4 bases from J, leaving 15 bases between. CDR3 protein: CASSRVAGSGNTIYF. For the CDR3, the DNA is TGTGCCAGCAGCCGTGTCGCGGGTTCGGGAAACACCATATATTTT.

This clonotype was observed at least ten times. The chain combines TRBV11-2 with TRBJ1-2; TRBD1 matches at 7 bases. V lost 3 bases and J lost 4; bases outside the gene matches: 11. CDR3 length equals 16 residues. Germline V gives CDR1 SGHAT, CDR2 FQNNGV. CDR3 nucleotide sequence: TGTGCCAGCAGCTTCGACAGGGCGGGGGGCATCTATGGCTACACCTTC. It codes for CASSFDRAGGIYGYTF.

This clonotype showed up just a few times. The chain employs TRBV5-1 and TRBJ2-3; 8 bases align to TRBD1. The CDR3 is 17 residues long. Per the germline V gene, CDR1 is SGHRS and CDR2 is YFSETQ. V shed 4 bases, J shed 4 bases, and the junction held 14 bases outside the gene matches. CDR3 region: CASSDLFGRGHPDTQYF. DNA for the CDR3: TGCGCCAGCAGCGATTTATTCGGCAGGGGGCATCCAGATACGCAGTATTTT.